Listed below are T cell receptor beta chains from one sample, sequenced in a study of T cell responses to AZD1222 COVID-19 vaccine. Sequencing used immunoSEQ multiplex PCR; TCRdb keeps in-frame clones, though not all of them. The profile covers approximately 140,000 clones, with almost 90% appearing a single time and 1.5% to 2% taken by the ten largest. The sequencing here drew on peripheral blood, taken 28 days after the second AZD1222 dose. Receptors were obtained from an adult who received the AZD1222 COVID-19 vaccine. Both conserved end residues are trimmed from each CDR3. Expanded clones get a size class; other rows say once, few or many, or leave the size out.

-,TRBJ2-1,TRBV28,ASSSASGSRRQF
-,TRBJ1-3,TRBV7-9,ASSFTGENTIY
-,TRBJ1-1,TRBV28,ASSLGGAGTEAF
-,TRBJ1-1,TRBV19,ASSTTGTGNTEAF
-,TRBJ1-2,TRBV25-1,ASSELSYYGYT
-,TRBJ1-3,TRBV19,ASKQGSSGNTIY
-,TRBJ1-5,TRBV3-1/TRBV3-2,ASSQSGGGNQPQH
-,TRBJ1-1,TRBV6-1,ASSDMGVDSTEAF
-,TRBJ2-1,TRBV5-4,ASSGQGHREQF
-,TRBJ1-3,TRBV7-8,ASSLGGQGTGNTIY
-,TRBJ2-5,TRBV5-4,ASSLARGDSGGGETQY
-,TRBJ2-1,TRBV9,ASSPYAGTSYNEQF
-,TRBJ1-6,TRBV28,ASSRTQNSNSPLH
once,TRBJ2-2,TRBV7-3,ASSTEREMNTGELF
-,TRBJ1-6,TRBV18,ASSPDSPPSPLH
-,TRBJ1-4,TRBV30,AWSPGGEKLF
-,TRBJ1-5,TRBV3-1/TRBV3-2,ASSQRGSRDQPQH
-,TRBJ2-7,TRBV7-2,ASSIWGGVAYEQY
-,TRBJ1-2,TRBV5-1,ASSLGQGDGYT
-,TRBJ2-1,TRBV9,ASSGSGSSYNEQF
-,TRBJ1-2,TRBV10-1,ASSESGGYGYT
-,TRBJ2-1,TRBV30,AWSTGSEQF
-,TRBJ1-1,TRBV5-1,ASSRQTVMNTEAF
-,TRBJ1-1,TRBV5-1,ASSRGTGSSTEAF
-,TRBJ1-4,TRBV28,ASTDRAGILEKLF
-,TRBJ2-3,TRBV10-1,ASSDYSGSTDTQY
-,TRBJ1-1,TRBV28,ASSPLPSTANTEAF
-,TRBJ2-1,TRBV7-3,ASSPAGQGYNEQF
-,TRBJ2-3,TRBV24-1,ATRGLAGGGDTQY
-,TRBJ1-6,TRBV7-8,ASSPSDPLSPLH
-,TRBJ1-2,TRBV9,ASTEGTGVVYGYT
-,TRBJ2-5,TRBV19,ASSIDPTGGLQTQY
-,TRBJ1-1,TRBV24-1,ATTRGVNTEAF
-,TRBJ1-5,TRBV19,ATGGISNQPQH
-,TRBJ2-3,TRBV2,ASSEGGGRTDTQY
once,TRBJ1-5,TRBV7-2,ASSAAGTGAQPQH
-,TRBJ1-6,TRBV9,ASSVGQGRSPLH
-,TRBJ1-1,TRBV20-1,SARVGSAF
-,TRBJ1-1,TRBV10-2,ASRDRGYTEAF
-,TRBJ1-6,TRBV6-6,ASSPGAGNSPLH
-,TRBJ2-5,TRBV7-8,ASRPTSWQETQY
-,TRBJ2-1,TRBV5-4,ASSSPRDNNEQF
-,TRBJ2-2,TRBV9,ASSSSGRANTGELF